This is a list of T cell receptor beta chains from one sample in a study of T cells in Graves' hyperthyroidism and ophthalmopathy. MiXCR was run by TCRdb on the multiplex PCR reads, yielding one entry per CDR3 protein. The sample carries more than 300,000 distinct CDR3 sequences, approximately 17% recorded once. Material: blood. These receptors all come from a woman aged 30 to 39 with Graves' hyperthyroidism that later progressed to Graves' ophthalmopathy. Both conserved end residues are part of each CDR3. Fields, in order: V gene, D gene, clone size, CDR3 length, J gene, CDR3 protein, CDR3 DNA. The D gene is left open where the match is weak. Expanded clones get a size class; other rows say once, few or many, or leave the size out.

>TRBV2|TRBD2|NA|16|TRBJ2-5
CASSEFLAGGEETQYF
TGTGCCAGCAGTGAATTTCTAGCGGGAGGGGAAGAGACCCAGTACTTC
>TRBV7-9|NA|NA|16|TRBJ2-3
CASSPLTSGRTDTQYF
TGTGCCAGCAGCCCCCTGACTAGTGGGCGCACAGATACGCAGTATTTT
>TRBV5-1|NA|many|15|TRBJ1-1
CASSSFGTGNTEAFF
TGCGCCAGCAGCTCCTTCGGGACGGGGAACACTGAAGCTTTCTTT
>TRBV28|NA|many|16|TRBJ2-1
CASSSGLAEGTGGQFF
TGTGCCAGCAGTTCAGGACTAGCGGAGGGGACAGGGGGGCAGTTCTTC
>TRBV6-1|TRBD1|many|17|TRBJ1-1
CASSELGTGGLGTEAFF
TGTGCCAGCAGTGAACTCGGAACAGGGGGACTTGGAACTGAAGCTTTCTTT
>TRBV20-1|NA|few|14|TRBJ1-2
CSASEPEFGYGYTF
TGCAGTGCGAGCGAACCGGAGTTCGGCTATGGCTACACCTTC
>TRBV7-3|TRBD2|NA|15|TRBJ2-1
CASSLLAGAYNEQFF
TGTGCCAGCAGCTTGTTAGCGGGTGCTTACAATGAGCAGTTCTTC
>TRBV11-2|NA|many|13|TRBJ1-1
CASSFGLNTEAFF
TGTGCCAGCAGCTTTGGCCTGAACACTGAAGCTTTCTTT
>TRBV28|NA|NA|17|TRBJ1-3
CASSQVAQGLGGNTIYF
TGTGCCAGCAGCCAAGTAGCCCAGGGCCTTGGAGGAAACACCATATATTTT
>TRBV30|NA|many|14|TRBJ2-3
CAWSVLVFTDTQYF
NA
>TRBV5-5|NA|many|14|TRBJ1-2
CASSSVAESYGYTF
TGTGCCAGCAGCTCTGTAGCGGAGTCCTATGGCTACACCTTC
>TRBV11-2|TRBD2|NA|14|TRBJ2-1
CASSLYTSANEQFF
TGTGCCAGCAGCTTATATACTAGCGCCAATGAGCAGTTCTTC
>TRBV6-1|NA|NA|15|TRBJ1-1
CASSHDGGRNTEAFF
TGTGCCAGCAGTCACGACGGGGGGCGTAACACTGAAGCTTTCTTT
>TRBV2|NA|many|15|TRBJ2-2
CASSPGLGNTGELFF
TGTGCCAGCAGCCCGGGACTGGGGAACACCGGGGAGCTGTTTTTT
>TRBV25-1|NA|NA|14|TRBJ1-4
CASSDRQVNEKLVF
TGTGCCAGCAGTGATCGGCAGGTTAATGAAAAACTGGTTTTT
>TRBV7-8|TRBD2|NA|15|TRBJ2-1
CASSLAGLAHDEQFF
TGTGCCAGCAGCTTAGCGGGACTAGCCCATGATGAGCAGTTCTTC
>TRBV19|TRBD1|NA|15|TRBJ2-2
CASREGAQRPGELFF
TGTGCCAGTAGAGAGGGGGCCCAACGTCCCGGGGAGCTGTTTTTT
>TRBV11-1|NA|NA|15|TRBJ1-2
CASSLGKGVSYGYTF
TGTGCCAGCAGCTTAGGAAAGGGCGTCTCCTATGGCTACACCTTC
>TRBV20-1|NA|NA|14|TRBJ2-7
CSASEQGHGIEQYF
TGCAGTGCTAGCGAGCAGGGTCACGGCATTGAGCAGTACTTC
>TRBV13|TRBD1|NA|14|TRBJ1-2
CASSMDGTDYGYTF
TGTGCCAGCAGCATGGACGGGACAGACTATGGCTACACCTTC
>TRBV29-1|TRBD2|NA|14|TRBJ2-7
CSVEGPGGIYEQYF
TGCAGCGTTGAAGGTCCGGGGGGGATTTACGAGCAGTACTTC
>TRBV19|NA|NA|16|TRBJ1-5
CASSARGWYSNQPQHF
TGTGCCAGTAGTGCGAGGGGATGGTATAGCAATCAGCCCCAGCATTTT
>TRBV7-9|NA|few|12|TRBJ1-2
CAGSFLNYGYTF
TGTGCCGGCAGCTTCTTAAACTATGGCTACACCTTC
>TRBV6-1|NA|NA|15|TRBJ2-6
CASRPQGPGANVLTF
TGTGCCAGCAGGCCACAGGGACCCGGGGCCAACGTCCTGACTTTC
>TRBV29-1|NA|few|13|TRBJ2-3
CSVQGRFTDTQYF
TGCAGCGTCCAGGGACGGTTCACAGATACGCAGTATTTT
>TRBV15|TRBD1|many|16|TRBJ1-1
CATSTFIRTGNTEAFF
TGTGCCACCAGCACGTTTATTCGGACAGGGAACACTGAAGCTTTCTTT
>TRBV12-3/TRBV12-4|NA|NA|13|TRBJ1-5
CASSFADLGSQHF
TGTGCCAGCAGTTTCGCGGACCTCGGGTCCCAGCATTTT
>TRBV6-2/TRBV6-3|TRBD1|once|14|TRBJ1-1
CASGGTGKNTEAFF
TGTGCCAGCGGGGGGACAGGGAAGAACACTGAAGCTTTCTTT
>TRBV20-1|NA|many|13|TRBJ2-3
CSARDYPTDTQYF
TGCAGTGCTAGGGACTACCCCACAGATACGCAGTATTTT
>TRBV6-1|NA|many|15|TRBJ1-3
CASSERPGSGNTIYF
TGTGCCAGCAGTGAACGTCCTGGGTCTGGAAACACCATATATTTT
>TRBV10-2|TRBD1|many|16|TRBJ2-5
CASSAYRGVYQETQYF
TGCGCCAGCAGTGCCTACAGGGGGGTATACCAAGAGACCCAGTACTTC